This TCR beta chain appears in the sequencing data of a study of blood T cell repertoires in COVID-19 (dated by TCRdb to 2018 to 2021). Concerning the study at large: Samples covering the acute and convalescent phases of COVID-19 were provided by collaborators in the United States, Italy and Spain. The material from the prospective study consisted of cDNA or gDNA derived from T cells, B-cell-depleted T cells, or PBMCs. Deeply sampled blood TCRbeta repertoires from subjects exposed to, actively infected with, or recovered from COVID-19 were included in the dataset. The repertoires were released in a freely available public database intended as a resource for research on the immune response to SARS-CoV-2. Samples came from the ongoing ImmuneRACE study (first 160 participants) plus 1,254 subjects from 6 global collaborators. A de-identified subject ID, COVID-19 status, age in years and sex were almost always included in the sample metadata. Where available, HLA class I and class II types were taken from metadata supplied by the sample provider and were not determined by assay-based typing.

CDR3 length: 14 amino acids, cysteine to phenylalanine. Of the read, only the CDR3 DNA is kept; its 42 bases are in frame from base 1. The germline V gene supplies CDR1 SGHNT and CDR2 YENEEA. V is reduced by 1 base and J by 3 bases, leaving a spacing of 7 bases between them. The paper's findings and limits, for the study overall: The quantity of clinical and demographic metadata differed by source and by participant and was supplied without curation.

A word on this clone: The target of this receptor is not known. No qualities accompany the bases; no much larger clone lies one base away.

Whole blood was collected in K2EDTA tubes by collaborating institutions according to the institutions' own protocols. Collaborator samples were shipped for TCRbeta analysis as frozen whole blood, isolated PBMCs, or DNA extracted from either sample type. TCRbeta CDR3 regions were amplified from genomic DNA using the immunoSEQ Assay, a bias-controlled multiplex PCR. The paper's processing steps were these. The number of nucleated cells in each sample was estimated by amplification of reference gene primers within the assay. To quantify the absolute abundance of each unique TCRbeta CDR3 rearrangement, sequence reads were collapsed and filtered. Productive Simpson clonality was computed per sample as the square root of Simpson's diversity index over productive rearrangements. The table was pulled from immuneACCESS by TCRdb, which kept in-frame rearrangements only. Such tables lose some clones; where checked, under half of the loss comes from unresolved V genes, and the rest has no known cause. V, J and clone size were drawn from that table, and D and trimming were deduced from the DNA. Across this sample there are some 180,000 clones, with about four fifths seen only once. The leading ten clones occupy approximately 2% of the sample.

The source is a woman older than 75 with acute or convalescent COVID-19. The sequence links TRBV11-3 to TRBJ2-1; there is no confident call for the D gene. Sample: peripheral blood. Here the CDR3 is given as CASSLAGLYNEQFF. The bases read TGTGCCAGCAGCTTAGCGGGTCTCTACAATGAGCAGTTCTTC. The reference TRBV11-3 and TRBJ2-1 proteins fill in what lies around the CDR3, so the full variable domain reads EAGVVQSPRYKIIEKKQPVAFWCNPISGHNTLYWYLQNLGQGPELLIRYENEEAVDDSQLPKDRFSAERLKGVDSTLKIQPAELGDSAVYLCASSLAGLYNEQFFGPGTRLTVL.